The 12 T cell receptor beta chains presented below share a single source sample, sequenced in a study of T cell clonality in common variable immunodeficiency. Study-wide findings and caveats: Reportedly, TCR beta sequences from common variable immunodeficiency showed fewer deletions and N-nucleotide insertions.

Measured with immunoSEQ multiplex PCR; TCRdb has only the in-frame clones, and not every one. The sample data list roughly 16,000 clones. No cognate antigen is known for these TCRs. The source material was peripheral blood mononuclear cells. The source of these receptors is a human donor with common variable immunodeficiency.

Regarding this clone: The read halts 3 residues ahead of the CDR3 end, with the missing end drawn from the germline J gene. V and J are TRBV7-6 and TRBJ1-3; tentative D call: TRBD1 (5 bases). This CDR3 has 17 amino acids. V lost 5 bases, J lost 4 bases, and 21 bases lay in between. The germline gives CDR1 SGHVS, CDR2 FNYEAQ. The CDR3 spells CASSPGTSPAAGNTIYF. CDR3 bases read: TGTGCCAGCAGCCCAGGGACTTCTCCCGCGGCCGGAAACACC.

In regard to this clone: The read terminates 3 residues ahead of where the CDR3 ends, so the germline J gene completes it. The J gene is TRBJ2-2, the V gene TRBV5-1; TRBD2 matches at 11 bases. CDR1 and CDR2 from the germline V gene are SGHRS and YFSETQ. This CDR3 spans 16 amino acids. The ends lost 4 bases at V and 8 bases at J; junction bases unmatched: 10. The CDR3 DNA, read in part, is TGCGCCAGCAGCCCTCCCCTAGCGGGGGGCGTAGGGGAG. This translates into CASSPPLAGGVGE. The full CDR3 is CASSPPLAGGVGELFF.

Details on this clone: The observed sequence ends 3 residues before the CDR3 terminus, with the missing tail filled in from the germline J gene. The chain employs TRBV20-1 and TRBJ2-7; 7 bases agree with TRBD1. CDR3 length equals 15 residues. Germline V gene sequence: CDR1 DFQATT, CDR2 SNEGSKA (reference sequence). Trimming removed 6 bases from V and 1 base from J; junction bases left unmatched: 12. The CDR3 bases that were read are TGCAGTGCAGAAGACCCAGACAGGGCATCCTACGAG. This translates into CSAEDPDRASYE. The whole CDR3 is CSAEDPDRASYEQYF.

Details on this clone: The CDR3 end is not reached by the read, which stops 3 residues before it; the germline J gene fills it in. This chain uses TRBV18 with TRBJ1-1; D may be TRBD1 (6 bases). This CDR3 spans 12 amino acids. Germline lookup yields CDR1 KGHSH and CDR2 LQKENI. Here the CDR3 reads CASSPATGRAFF. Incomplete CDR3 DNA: TGTGCCAGCTCACCAGCGACAGGTAGA.

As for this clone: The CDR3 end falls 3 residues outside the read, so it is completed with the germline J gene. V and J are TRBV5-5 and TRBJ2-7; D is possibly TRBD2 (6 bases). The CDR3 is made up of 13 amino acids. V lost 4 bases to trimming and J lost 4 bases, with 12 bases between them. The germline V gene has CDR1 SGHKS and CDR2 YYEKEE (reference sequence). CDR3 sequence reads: CASSQEGGYEQYF. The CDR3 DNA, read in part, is TGTGCCAGCAGCCAGGAAGGAGGGTACGAG.

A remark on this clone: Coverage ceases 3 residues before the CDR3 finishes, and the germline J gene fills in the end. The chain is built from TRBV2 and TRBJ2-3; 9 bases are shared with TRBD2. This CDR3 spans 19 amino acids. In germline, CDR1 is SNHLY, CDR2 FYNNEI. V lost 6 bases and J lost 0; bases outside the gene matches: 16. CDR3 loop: CASSPTWGLAGPSTDTQYF. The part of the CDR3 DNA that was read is TGTGCCAGCAGCCCGACCTGGGGGCTAGCGGGACCTAGCACAGATACG.

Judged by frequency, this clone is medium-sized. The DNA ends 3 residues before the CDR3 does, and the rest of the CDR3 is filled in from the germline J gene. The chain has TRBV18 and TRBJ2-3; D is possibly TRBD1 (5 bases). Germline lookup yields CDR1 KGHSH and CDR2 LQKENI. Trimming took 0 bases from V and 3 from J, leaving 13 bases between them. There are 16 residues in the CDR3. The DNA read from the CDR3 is TGTGCCAGCTCACCACCGGGGCAGACACGGACAGATACG. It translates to CASSPPGQTRTDT. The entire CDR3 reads CASSPPGQTRTDTQYF.

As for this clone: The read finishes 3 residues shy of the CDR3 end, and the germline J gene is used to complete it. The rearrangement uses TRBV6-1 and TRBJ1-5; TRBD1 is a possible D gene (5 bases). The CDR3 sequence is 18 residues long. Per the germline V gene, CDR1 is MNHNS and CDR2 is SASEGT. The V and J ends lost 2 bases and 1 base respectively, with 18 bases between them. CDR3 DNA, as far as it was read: TGTGCCAGCAGTGAATGGCAGGGCTCACCTAACAGCAATCAGCCC. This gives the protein CASSEWQGSPNSNQP. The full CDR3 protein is CASSEWQGSPNSNQPQHF.

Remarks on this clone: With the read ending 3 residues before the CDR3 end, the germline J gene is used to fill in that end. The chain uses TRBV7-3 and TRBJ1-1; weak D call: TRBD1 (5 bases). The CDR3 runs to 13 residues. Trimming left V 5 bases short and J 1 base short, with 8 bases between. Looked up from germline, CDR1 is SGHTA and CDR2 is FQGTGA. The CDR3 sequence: CASSLQGNTEAFF. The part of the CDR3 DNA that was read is TGTGCCAGCAGCCTCCAGGGGAACACTGAA.

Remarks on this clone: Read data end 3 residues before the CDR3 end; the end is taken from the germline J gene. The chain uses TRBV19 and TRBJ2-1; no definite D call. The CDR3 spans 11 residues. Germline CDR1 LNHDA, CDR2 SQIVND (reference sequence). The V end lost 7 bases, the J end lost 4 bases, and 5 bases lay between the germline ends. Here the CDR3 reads CASTSYNEQFF. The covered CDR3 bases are TGTGCCAGTACCAGTTACAATGAG.

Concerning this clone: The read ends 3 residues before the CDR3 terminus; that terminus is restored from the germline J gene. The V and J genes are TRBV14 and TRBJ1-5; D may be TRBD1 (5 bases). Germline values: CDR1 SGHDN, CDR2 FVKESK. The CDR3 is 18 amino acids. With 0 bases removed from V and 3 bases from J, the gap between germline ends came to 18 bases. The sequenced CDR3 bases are TGTGCCAGCAGCCAAGAGGAGGCGGACATGAACCCCAATCAGCCC. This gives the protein CASSQEEADMNPNQP. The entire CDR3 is CASSQEEADMNPNQPQHF.

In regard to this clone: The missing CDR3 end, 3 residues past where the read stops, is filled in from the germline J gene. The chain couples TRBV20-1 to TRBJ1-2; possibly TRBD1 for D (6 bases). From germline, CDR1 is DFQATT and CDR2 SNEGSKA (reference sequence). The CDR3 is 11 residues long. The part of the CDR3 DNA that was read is TGCAGTGCTAGAGATCAAAGGGGG. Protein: CSARDQRG. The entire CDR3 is CSARDQRGYTF.